This T cell receptor beta chain was sequenced for a study of shared clonotypes between healthy human individuals. Each CD8 memory set brought CD45RO+ cells together with CCR7-negative CD45RA+ TemRA cells. Clones were sequenced by immunoSEQ multiplex PCR, and TCRdb holds only the in-frame ones, with some missing. Of roughly 110,000 clones detected, around two thirds appear once; the ten largest clones hold roughly 24%. The CDR3 covers 15 residues. Germline CDR1 SGHTS, CDR2 YDEGEE. Losses at the gene ends were 2 bases for V and 2 bases for J; bases not matched to a gene: 7. Sequenced sample: memory CD8+ T cells sorted from blood. Subset defined: CD45RO+ cells pooled with CCR7-negative TemRA cells. The V call is TRBV5-8, the J call TRBJ2-7; 7 nucleotides match TRBD2. The receptor was derived from a woman aged 30 to 39 in good health. In nucleotides, the CDR3 is TGTGCCAGCAGCTTTGACGGGAGGCCCCCCTACGAGCAGTACTTC. This sequence encodes CASSFDGRPPYEQYF.